This section outlines one TCR beta chain sequence together with its context. Its specific antigen is unknown. The sample holds no much larger clone one base away, and base qualities are not on file. Donors were healthy HIV-negative adults with no recently reported acute infections or vaccinations. Only Caucasian adults living in Nashville, Tennessee, USA were represented among the donors. CD4+ T cells were enriched by magnetic negative selection; naive cells were then positively selected on CD45RA, and the negative fraction formed the memory subset. Blood was collected by leukapheresis, and PBMCs were isolated by Ficoll-Histopaque density gradient centrifugation and then cryopreserved in liquid nitrogen vapor phase. Purity and quantity of every magnetically sorted T cell population were checked by analytical flow cytometry. From each sorted fraction, genomic DNA was isolated and quantified by UV absorbance on a Nanodrop 2000c.

The germline V gene (reference sequence) yields SEHNR for CDR1 and FQNEAQ for CDR2. V and J lose 3 bases and 5 bases, and a span of 11 bases separates them. The CDR3 contains 14 residues, cysteine and phenylalanine counted. The read is trimmed to its CDR3 DNA, 42 bases read in frame from base 1. Using the deep immunoSEQ assay, multiplex PCR amplified TCR CDR3 regions from genomic DNA. Extracted genomic DNA from each cell subset was spread evenly across all wells of several immunoSEQ 96-well plates, with each plate serving as a replicate. For sorted subsets, approximately 210 ng genomic DNA, equal to 30,000 or so T cell genomes, was loaded into each replicate PCR. The purified libraries were quantified using a Qubit 3.0 fluorometer, sized with a Bioanalyzer 2100, and then quantified again using the KAPA Library Quantification kit. Each immunoSEQ 96-well plate was sequenced on its own single-read 150-cycle Illumina NextSeq 550 flow cell. The original pipeline was this. Because only junctional sequences without quality scores were contained in the immunoSEQ output, filtering matching that applied to full-length reads could not be performed. To assign V/J genes and CDR3, sequences were annotated using PyIR, a Python wrapper for IgBLAST v1.9, with IMGT germline references. Reads were filtered out if the reads had weak V/J assignments (E-value above 1e-6), no CDR3, stop codons, out-of-frame junctions, or ambiguous translated residues. V3J clonotypes were defined as sequences sharing the same inferred V gene, J gene, and CDR3 amino acid sequence. Percentage overlap between repertoires was computed as shared unique clonotypes divided by the size of the smaller repertoire. Three approaches were used to assess repertoire richness: RTK rarefaction, the Chao1 estimator, and Recon v2.1 estimates of unobserved clonotypes. Generation probabilities were computed with OLGA for all TCRbeta clonotypes obtained by the gDNA method from several donors. TCRdb mirrors the immuneACCESS table, restricted to in-frame sequences. Some clones are absent from its copies; in checked studies, under half trace to an unresolved V gene, and the reason for the others is unknown. That table supplies the V and J calls and clone size; D and trimming were determined from the DNA. The table for this sample lists around 1,000,000 clones; roughly 77% of them were counted only once. About 0.89% of the sample belongs to the ten largest clones.

The entry originates in a study of shared clonotypes between healthy human individuals (dated by TCRdb to 2018 to 2021). Study-wide context: The cohort included a few men and a couple of women between 18 and 49 years of age. Per donor, three plates each were used for CD4 naive and CD4 memory, two for CD8 naive, and one for CD8 memory. Blood TCR repertoires of 5 or 6 healthy adults were deeply sequenced to estimate repertoire size and the extent of clonotype sharing between individuals. Different laboratories and diverse techniques were used to prepare libraries and sequence TCR repertoires, to increase sequencing depth and limit assay-specific biases. Leukapheresis yielded between about 0.8 and 8.9 billion PBMCs per donor.

Broader findings and caveats from the paper: Only blood was sampled, and tissue TCR repertoires likely differ from those in blood. Based on pairwise subsampling, the degree of clonotype sharing among donors was expected to be affected by sequencing depth. Naive subsets generally had larger estimated clonotype richness than memory subsets did. The small number of donors limited the genetic and exposure-history diversity represented. Clonotypes shared by all four sorted-subset donors showed higher generation probabilities than non-shared clonotypes. Sharing across several donors was observed for roughly 5% of naive CD4, about 3.2% of naive CD8, roughly 2.4% of memory CD4, and roughly 0.4% of memory CD8 clonotypes. Even with the large sequencing depth, rarefaction of the sorted-subset datasets indicated that sequencing was incomplete.

This sequence uses TRBV7-9 and TRBJ2-1; TRBD1 is a weak D gene call, 5 bases matching. This sequence originates from a man aged 18-30 years in good health. Some clones in this sample may be carry-over from other donors' samples. Sequencing used memory CD4+ T cells from PBMCs. The sample's cell subset or site, from its label and the paper: CD45RA-negative fraction. The nucleotide sequence reads TGTGCCAGCAGCTTGGAAGGGGTTCACAATGAGCAGTTCTTC. The encoded protein is CASSLEGVHNEQFF.